Included here is one TCR beta chain sequence, with context. The antigen is not known. The data originate from a study of shared clonotypes between healthy human individuals. Notes on the study in general: Naive subsets generally exceeded memory subsets in estimated richness.

This CDR3 contains 15 residues. Trimming cost V 7 bases and J 3 bases; bases outside gene matches: 9. Germline CDR1 LNHDA, CDR2 SQIVND (reference sequence). Assay used: immunoSEQ multiplex PCR; TCRdb lists only in-frame clones, some missing. The sample consists of about 2.4 million clones, 90% to 95% of them appearing once. The chain employs TRBV19 and TRBJ1-5; 7 nucleotides line up with TRBD1. The sequence derives from a man younger than 35 in good health. The sequenced sample consisted of naive CD4+ T cells sorted from blood. Stated subset: CD45RA+ positively selected. CDR3 in DNA: TGTGCCAGTACCGAAAGACAGGGTTCCAATCAGCCCCAGCATTTT. Protein: CASTERQGSNQPQHF.